The 7 T cell receptor beta chains listed next were all sequenced from one sample in a study of CD8+ T cells in alopecia areata. Sequencing templates came from extracted RNA that was reverse transcribed into cDNA. Clones were sequenced by immunoSEQ multiplex PCR, and TCRdb holds only the in-frame ones, with some missing. This table holds around 160,000 clones, approximately 50% found once. Sequenced material: CD4+ T cells sorted from blood. Receptors originate from a human donor with alopecia areata.

J is TRBJ2-1 and V is TRBV7-9; TRBD2 is a possible D gene (5 bases). Trimming removed 5 bases from V and 15 bases from J, with 11 bases in between. CDR1 is SEHNR, CDR2 FQNEAQ, per germline (reference sequence). The length of the CDR3 is 10 residues. CDR3 coding DNA: TGTGCCAGCAGCGAGGAGGTACGGTTCTTC. This gives the protein CASSEEVRFF.

The chain combines TRBV28 with TRBJ2-5, with a tentative D call TRBD1 (6 bases). V lost 6 bases and J lost 5, with 16 bases in between. The CDR3 has 14 residues. Germline assignment: CDR1 MDHEN and CDR2 SYDVKM. DNA of the CDR3: TGTGCCAGCAGCCTGCCAGGACAGTGGGAGACCCAGTACTTC. It specifies CASSLPGQWETQYF.

The chain couples TRBV27 to TRBJ2-7; TRBD2 aligns across 8 bases. CDR1 and CDR2 (germline): MNHEY, SMNVEV (reference sequence). This CDR3 is built from 15 residues. Losses at the gene ends were 6 bases for V and 3 bases for J; bases not matched to a gene: 10. The CDR3 bases are TGTGCCAGCAGCCTTACCGGGACTAGGTTCTACGAGCAGTACTTC. It encodes CASSLTGTRFYEQYF.

The chain is built from TRBV5-1 and TRBJ2-1; TRBD1 matches 7 bases. J lost 4 bases, V lost 3 bases, and 7 bases had no gene match. CDR1 is SGHRS and CDR2 is YFSETQ in the germline V gene. The CDR3 spans 15 residues. CDR3 nucleotides: TGCGCCAGCAGCTCGGACGGACAGGAGTACAATGAGCAGTTCTTC. It specifies CASSSDGQEYNEQFF. Combining the CDR3 with reference TRBV5-1 and TRBJ2-1 gives the whole variable domain KAGVTQTPRYLIKTRGQQVTLSCSPISGHRSVSWYQQTPGQGLQFLFEYFSETQRNKGNFPGRFSGRQFSNSRSEMNVSTLELGDSALYLCASSSDGQEYNEQFFGPGTRLTVL.

V is TRBV29-1 and J is TRBJ1-3; 7 bases align to TRBD1. Germline V lookup: CDR1 SQVTM, CDR2 ANQGSEA. The CDR3 runs 11 residues. DNA for the CDR3: TGCGCCGGGCAGGGGGAACACACCATATATTTT. Residues: CAGQGEHTIYF.

The J gene is TRBJ1-2, the V gene TRBV29-1, with D possibly being TRBD1 (5 bases). This CDR3 has 12 residues. The germline V gene encodes CDR1 SQVTM and CDR2 ANQGSEA. V was trimmed by 6 bases and J by 0 bases, leaving 8 bases between them. The CDR3 region has the DNA TGCAGCGTGGGGACGCCTAACTATGGCTACACCTTC. It specifies CSVGTPNYGYTF.

This chain joins TRBV11-2 and TRBJ2-7; the match to TRBD2 covers 8 bases. The CDR3 contains 15 residues. Germline V gene data show CDR1 as SGHAT and CDR2 as FQNNGV. Germline trimming cut 3 bases from V and 3 bases from J; bases unmatched to any gene: 7. The CDR3 reads CASSFSASGYYEQYF. DNA for the CDR3: TGTGCCAGCAGCTTTTCGGCTAGCGGGTACTACGAGCAGTACTTC. Using reference TRBV11-2 and TRBJ2-7 for the parts outside the CDR3, the full variable domain is EAGVAQSPRYKIIEKRQSVAFWCNPISGHATLYWYQQILGQGPKLLIQFQNNGVVDDSQLPKDRFSAERLKGVDSTLKIQPAKLEDSAVYLCASSFSASGYYEQYFGPGTRLTVT.